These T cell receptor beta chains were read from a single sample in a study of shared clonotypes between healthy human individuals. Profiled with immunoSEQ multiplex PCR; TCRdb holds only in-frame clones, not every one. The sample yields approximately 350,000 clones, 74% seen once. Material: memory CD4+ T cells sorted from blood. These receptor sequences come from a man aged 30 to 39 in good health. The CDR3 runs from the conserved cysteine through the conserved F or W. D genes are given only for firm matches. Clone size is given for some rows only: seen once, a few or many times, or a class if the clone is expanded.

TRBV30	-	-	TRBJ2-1	CAWSSPGLASYNEQFF	TGTGCCTGGAGTTCTCCGGGACTGGCATCCTACAATGAGCAGTTCTTC
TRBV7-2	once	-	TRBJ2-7	CASSLVQGPYEQYF	TGTGCCAGCAGCTTAGTGCAGGGACCCTACGAGCAGTACTTC
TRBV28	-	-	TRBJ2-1	CASSPTPRSYNEQFF	TGTGCCAGCAGTCCAACCCCCCGGTCCTACAATGAGCAGTTCTTC
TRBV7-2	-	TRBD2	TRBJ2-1	CASSLLQGRSGRGNEQFF	TGTGCCAGCAGCTTATTACAGGGTCGGAGCGGGAGAGGCAATGAGCAGTTCTTC
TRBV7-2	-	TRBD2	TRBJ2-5	CASSVPRAGPPEETQYF	TGTGCCAGCAGCGTACCCCGAGCGGGACCCCCGGAAGAGACCCAGTACTTC
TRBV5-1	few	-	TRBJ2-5	CASSLRRGLKETQYF	TGCGCCAGCAGCTTGAGGCGGGGGCTGAAGGAGACCCAGTACTTC
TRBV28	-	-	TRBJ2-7	CASSIDSSYEQYF	TGTGCCAGCAGTATTGACTCTTCCTACGAGCAGTACTTC
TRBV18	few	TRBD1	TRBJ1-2	CASSPDRNYGYTF	TGTGCCAGCTCACCGGACAGGAACTATGGCTACACCTTC
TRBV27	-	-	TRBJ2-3	CASSLLPPDTQYF	TGTGCCAGCAGTTTACTACCACCCGATACGCAGTATTTT
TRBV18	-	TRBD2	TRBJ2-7	CASSLAGTLYEQYF	TGTGCCAGCTCACTAGCGGGAACCCTCTACGAGCAGTACTTC
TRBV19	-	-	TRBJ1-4	CASSRRMATNEKLFF	TGTGCCAGTAGTAGACGAATGGCAACTAATGAAAAACTGTTTTTT
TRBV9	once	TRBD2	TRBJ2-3	CASRLAGLSTDTQYF	TGTGCCAGCCGTTTAGCGGGATTAAGCACAGATACGCAGTATTTT
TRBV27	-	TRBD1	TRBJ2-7	CASSWGDRPSAEQYF	TGTGCCAGCAGTTGGGGGGACAGGCCCTCAGCCGAGCAGTACTTC
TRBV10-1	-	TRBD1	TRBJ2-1	CASSPRTGGSYNEQFF	TGCGCCAGCAGTCCTAGGACAGGGGGAAGCTACAATGAGCAGTTCTTC
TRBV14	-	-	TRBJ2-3	CASSWLRTYRSTDTQYF	TGTGCCAGCAGCTGGCTACGGACCTACCGGAGCACAGATACGCAGTATTTT
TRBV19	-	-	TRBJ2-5	CATAMSRGAVETQYF	TGTGCCACCGCCATGTCCCGTGGGGCAGTCGAGACCCAGTACTTC
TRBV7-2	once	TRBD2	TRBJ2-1	CASSNPGLTYNEQFF	TGTGCCAGCAGCAATCCGGGACTAACGTACAATGAGCAGTTCTTC
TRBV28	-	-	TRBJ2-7	CASSLLRQANTNYEQYF	TGTGCCAGCAGTTTACTCCGGCAGGCAAATACTAACTACGAGCAGTACTTC
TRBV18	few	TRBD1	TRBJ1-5	CASSPDSGGVNQPQHF	TGTGCCAGCTCACCCGATTCAGGGGGAGTTAATCAGCCCCAGCATTTT
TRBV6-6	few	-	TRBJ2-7	CASSAGLAYEQYF	TGTGCCAGCAGCGCAGGGTTGGCCTACGAGCAGTACTTC
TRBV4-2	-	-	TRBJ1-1	CASSLGDNTEAFF	TGTGCCAGCAGCCTAGGGGATAACACTGAAGCTTTCTTT
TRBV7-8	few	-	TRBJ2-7	CASSRGGSGYEQYF	TGTGCCAGCAGCCGAGGGGGTAGCGGATACGAGCAGTACTTC
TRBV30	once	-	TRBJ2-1	CAWSIGGASYNEQFF	TGTGCCTGGAGCATAGGGGGGGCAAGCTACAATGAGCAGTTCTTC
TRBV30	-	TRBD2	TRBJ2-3	CAWSEQGLAGGTWYF	TGTGCCTGGAGCGAACAGGGACTAGCGGGAGGGACGTGGTATTTT
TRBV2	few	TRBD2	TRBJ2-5	CASSEAGGSHVETQYF	TGTGCCAGCAGTGAAGCCGGCGGGAGCCACGTAGAGACCCAGTACTTC
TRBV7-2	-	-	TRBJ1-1	CASSSSPGDGVRAFF	TGTGCCAGCAGCTCATCGCCGGGGGACGGAGTGCGGGCTTTCTTT
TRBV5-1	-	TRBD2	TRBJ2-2	CASSLGSGSITGELFF	TGCGCCAGCAGCTTAGGTAGCGGGAGTATCACCGGGGAGCTGTTTTTT
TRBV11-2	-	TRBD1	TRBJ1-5	CASSLGGQLGQPQHF	TGTGCCAGCAGCTTAGGGGGACAGTTGGGTCAGCCCCAGCATTTT
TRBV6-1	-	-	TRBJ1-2	CASSATDTPQDGYTF	TGTGCCAGCAGTGCAACGGACACACCCCAAGACGGCTACACCTTC
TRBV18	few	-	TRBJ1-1	CASSRTPGWGDTEAFF	TGTGCCAGCTCACGGACCCCGGGGTGGGGAGACACTGAAGCTTTCTTT
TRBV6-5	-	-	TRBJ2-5	CASTNTRETQYF	TGTGCCAGCACTAATACCCGGGAGACCCAGTACTTC
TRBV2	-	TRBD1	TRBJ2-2	CASGGQGGPGELFF	TGTGCCAGCGGAGGACAGGGTGGTCCCGGGGAGCTGTTTTTT
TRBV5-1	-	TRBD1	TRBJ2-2	CASSLFLGQGFTGELFF	TGCGCCAGCAGCTTGTTCCTGGGACAGGGGTTCACCGGGGAGCTGTTTTTT
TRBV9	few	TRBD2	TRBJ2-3	CASSVDPPGLVTDTQYF	TGTGCCAGCAGCGTAGACCCGCCGGGACTAGTCACAGATACGCAGTATTTT
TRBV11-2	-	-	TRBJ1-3	CASSYSPGNTIYF	TGTGCCAGCAGCTATTCACCTGGAAACACCATATATTTT
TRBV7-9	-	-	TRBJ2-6	CASSLGEAGANVLTF	TGTGCCAGCAGCTTAGGGGAGGCTGGGGCCAACGTCCTGACTTTC
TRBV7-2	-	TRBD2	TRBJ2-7	CASSLAGTSGSYEQYF	TGTGCCAGCAGCTTAGCGGGGACTAGCGGCTCCTACGAGCAGTACTTC
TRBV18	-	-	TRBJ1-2	CASSPETTYGYTF	TGTGCCAGCTCACCGGAAACAACCTATGGCTACACCTTC
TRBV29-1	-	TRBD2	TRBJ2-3	CSVRGLAVTDTQYF	TGCAGCGTTAGGGGACTAGCAGTCACAGATACGCAGTATTTT
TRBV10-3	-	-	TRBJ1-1	CATQLQTMNTEAFF	TGTGCCACGCAGTTACAGACCATGAACACTGAAGCTTTCTTT
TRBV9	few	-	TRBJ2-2	CASSAGLRTGELFF	TGTGCCAGCAGCGCGGGGTTAAGAACCGGGGAGCTGTTTTTT
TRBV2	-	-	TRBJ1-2	CASSEVGRAAGYTF	TGTGCCAGCAGTGAGGTCGGCAGGGCTGCTGGCTACACCTTC
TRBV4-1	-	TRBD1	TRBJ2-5	CASTSRTGLKETQYF	TGCGCCAGCACCTCACGGACAGGGCTAAAAGAGACCCAGTACTTC
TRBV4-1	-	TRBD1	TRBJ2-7	CASSSDRGFHEQYF	TGCGCCAGCAGCTCGGACAGGGGGTTCCACGAGCAGTACTTC
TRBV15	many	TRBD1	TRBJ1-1	CATSRQTGVTEAFF	TGTGCCACCAGCAGACAAACAGGGGTTACTGAAGCTTTCTTT
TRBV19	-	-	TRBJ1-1	CASQYRREAFF	TGTGCCAGCCAGTATCGCCGTGAAGCTTTCTTT
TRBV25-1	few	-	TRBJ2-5	CASSERRSSPYQETQYF	TGTGCCAGCAGTGAGAGGAGGTCGTCCCCTTACCAAGAGACCCAGTACTTC
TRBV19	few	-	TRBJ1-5	CASSIAGGWDQPQHF	TGTGCCAGTAGTATAGCCGGTGGCTGGGATCAGCCCCAGCATTTT
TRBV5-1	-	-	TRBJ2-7	CASSLDNSYEQYF	TGCGCCAGCAGCTTGGACAACTCCTACGAGCAGTACTTC
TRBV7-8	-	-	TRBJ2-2	CASSPILNTGELFF	TGTGCCAGCAGCCCCATCCTAAACACCGGGGAGCTGTTTTTT
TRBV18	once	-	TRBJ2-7	CASSPLDGYEQYF	TGTGCCAGCTCACCACTTGACGGGTACGAGCAGTACTTC